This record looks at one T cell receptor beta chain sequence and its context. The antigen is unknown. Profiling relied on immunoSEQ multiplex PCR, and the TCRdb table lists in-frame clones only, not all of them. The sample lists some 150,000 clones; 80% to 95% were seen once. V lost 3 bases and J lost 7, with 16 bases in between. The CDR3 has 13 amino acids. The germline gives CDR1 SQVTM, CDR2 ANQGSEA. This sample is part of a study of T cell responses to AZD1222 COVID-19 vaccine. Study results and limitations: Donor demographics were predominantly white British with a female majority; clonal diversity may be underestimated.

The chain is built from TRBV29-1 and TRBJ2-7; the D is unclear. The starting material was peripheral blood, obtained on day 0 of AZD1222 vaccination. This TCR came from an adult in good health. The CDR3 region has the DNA TGCAGCGTTGACGTCCCTTTCTTGGGGGAGCAGTACTTC. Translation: CSVDVPFLGEQYF.